The 9 T cell receptor beta chains below come from one sample, sequenced in a study of T cells after yellow fever vaccination. TCRdb called the 5' RACE reads again in MiXCR, with one record for every CDR3 protein. Of under 200,000 distinct CDR3 sequences listed, 11% are singletons. Sequencing was performed on CD8+ T cells sorted from PBMCs, taken 15 days after the yellow fever booster vaccination. Receptors were obtained from a man younger than 30 who received the YFV17D yellow fever vaccine.

This clonotype was observed many times. This chain uses TRBV5-1 with TRBJ2-1; 11 bases map to TRBD1. J lost 8 bases, V lost 6 bases, and 10 bases had no gene match. In germline, CDR1 is SGHRS, CDR2 YFSETQ. The CDR3 totals 15 residues. The CDR3 DNA reads as TGCGCCAGCAATCCCATTGGACAGGGGGCATATGAGCAGTTCTTC. Residues: CASNPIGQGAYEQFF.

V usage is TRBV5-1 and J usage is TRBJ1-1, with TRBD1 matching 7 bases. The CDR3 has 15 residues. The junction had 7 bases not matched to a gene; V was cut back by 5 bases and J by 0 bases. In germline, CDR1 is SGHRS, CDR2 YFSETQ. CDR3 region: CASRTTGQMNTEAFF. The CDR3 nucleotides are TGCGCCAGCAGGACAACGGGACAGATGAACACTGAAGCTTTCTTT.

The chain couples TRBV11-2 to TRBJ2-1; D may be TRBD2 (5 bases). Germline V gene sequence: CDR1 SGHAT, CDR2 FQNNGV. The CDR3 runs 13 residues. With 1 base removed from V and 9 bases from J, the gap between germline ends came to 10 bases. The CDR3 loop reads CASSLAGMTEQFF. CDR3 coding DNA: TGTGCCAGCAGCTTAGCGGGGATGACTGAGCAGTTCTTC.

The CDR3 reads CASSMTANNEQFF. The CDR3 region has the DNA TGTGCCAGCAGCATGACAGCCAACAATGAGCAGTTCTTC. The chain uses TRBV7-6 and TRBJ2-1, with a possible D match to TRBD1 (5 bases). CDR1 and CDR2 (germline): SGHVS, FNYEAQ. Trimming stripped 5 bases from V and 5 bases from J, with 10 bases between. This CDR3 contains 13 residues.

This clonotype was counted between two and nine times. The chain links TRBV11-2 to TRBJ2-1; 13 bases are shared with TRBD2. The V gene end was trimmed by 2 bases and the J gene end by 7 bases; junction bases not matched to a gene: 14. The CDR3 loop spans 19 amino acids. Looked up from germline, CDR1 is SGHAT and CDR2 is FQNNGV. CDR3 coding DNA: TGTGCCAGCAGCTTATCGCCGGGACTAGCGGGGCGCCCCTGGAATGAGCAGTTCTTC. Its translation: CASSLSPGLAGRPWNEQFF.

This clonotype was recorded many times. The chain carries TRBV10-1 and TRBJ2-3; unclear D gene. The V and J ends lost 4 bases and 2 bases respectively, with 7 bases between them. Looked up from germline, CDR1 is WNHNN and CDR2 is SYGVQD (reference sequence). CDR3 size: 13 residues. Here the CDR3 reads CASSAGLTDTQYF. CDR3 coding DNA: TGCGCCAGCAGTGCCGGTCTCACAGATACGCAGTATTTT.

This clonotype was detected only a few times. The chain is built from TRBV13 and TRBJ2-3; TRBD2 aligns across 13 bases. The ends lost 5 bases at V and 1 base at J; junction bases unmatched: 15. This CDR3 comprises 20 residues. Germline CDR1 PRHDT, CDR2 FYEKMQ (reference sequence). The CDR3 nucleotides are TGTGCCAGCAGCGAAACGACTAGCGGGGGGCTACGCCCTGGCACAGATACGCAGTATTTT. It specifies CASSETTSGGLRPGTDTQYF.

This clonotype was detected a few times. The V gene is TRBV7-2, the J gene TRBJ2-1, with D unclear. Trimming took 1 base from V and 6 from J, leaving 10 bases between them. Germline CDR1 and CDR2: SGHTA and FQGNSA. CDR3 length: 14 residues. The CDR3 region is CASSLDSTGNEQFF. Here the CDR3 DNA reads TGTGCCAGCAGCTTAGACTCTACTGGCAATGAGCAGTTCTTC.

This chain joins TRBV4-2 and TRBJ1-2; D remains ambiguous. The CDR3 is 16 amino acids. The germline V gene has CDR1 LGHNA and CDR2 YNFKEQ. Trimming cost V 1 base and J 0 bases, with 12 bases left between them. The CDR3, as DNA: TGTGCCAGCAGCCAAGGGGCTAGGTTAGCTAACTATGGCTACACCTTC. This gives the protein CASSQGARLANYGYTF.